What follows describes a single T cell receptor (beta chain). This record belongs to a study of technical replicates of blood from a few donors. J lost 0 bases, V lost 6 bases, and 9 bases had no gene match. The CDR3 is made up of 17 amino acids. Germline loops: CDR1 KGHSH, CDR2 LQKENI. Profiled with immunoSEQ multiplex PCR; TCRdb holds only in-frame clones, not every one. The table includes around 76,000 clones, about nine tenths detected once. This TCR came from a human donor in good health. This sequence joins TRBV18 and TRBJ1-4; the match to TRBD1 covers 8 bases. The sample was T cells isolated from PBMCs. CDR3 amino acids: CASSPGTGSSTNEKLFF. In DNA form, the CDR3 reads TGTGCCAGCTCCCCCGGGACAGGTTCTTCAACTAATGAAAAACTGTTTTTT. Complete variable domain (other parts from reference TRBV18 and TRBJ1-4): NAGVMQNPRHLVRRRGQEARLRCSPMKGHSHVYWYRQLPEEGLKFMVYLQKENIIDESGMPKERFSAEFPKEGPSILRIQQVVRGDSAAYFCASSPGTGSSTNEKLFFGSGTQLSVL.